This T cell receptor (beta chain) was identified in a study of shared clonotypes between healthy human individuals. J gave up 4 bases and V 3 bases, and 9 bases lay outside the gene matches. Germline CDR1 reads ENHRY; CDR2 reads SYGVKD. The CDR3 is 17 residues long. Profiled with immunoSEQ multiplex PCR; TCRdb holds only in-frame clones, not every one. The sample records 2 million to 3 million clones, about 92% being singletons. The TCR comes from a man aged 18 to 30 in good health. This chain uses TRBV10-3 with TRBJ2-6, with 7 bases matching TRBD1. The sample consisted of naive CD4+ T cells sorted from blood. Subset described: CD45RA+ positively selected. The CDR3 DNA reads TGTGCCATCAGTGATCGCATAGGGGGCTCGGGGGCCAACGTCCTGACTTTC. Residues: CAISDRIGGSGANVLTF.